One T cell receptor (beta chain) is described in this entry. Antigen: not known. The data belong to a study of CXCR3-negative and CXCR3-positive naive CD8 T cells. Study conclusions and caveats: TRB CDR3s of CXCR3-positive naive cells were more hydrophobic than those of CXCR3-negative naive cells. Diversity was high in both naive subsets and much lower in memory cells.

Germline V lookup: CDR1 ENHRY, CDR2 SYGVKD. The CDR3 runs to 16 residues. The libraries of TRB cDNA were prepared using 5' RACE with UMI labels. From its re-call of the 5' RACE reads, TCRdb lists each CDR3 protein once, without DNA. The sample data list over 100,000 distinct CDR3 sequences. Specimen: naive CXCR3+ CD8+ T cells from blood. The subset: CD45RO-CCR7+CD27+CD95- naive CD8+ T cells expressing CXCR3 (TNR3+). This clonotype was sampled from a human donor in good health. Some clones in this sample may be carry-over from other donors' samples. V usage is TRBV10-3 and J usage is TRBJ2-2; TCRdb's assignment of TRBD2 cannot be checked, as there is no DNA. CDR3 region: CAISEPFSGPDGELFF.